This T cell receptor beta chain was profiled in a study of control samples from healthy donors and cancer patients. Sequenced by immunoSEQ multiplex PCR; TCRdb stores in-frame clones only, minus some. The table records tens of thousands of clones, roughly 90% of them present only once. This receptor was obtained from a man in his forties or fifties with colorectal cancer. The sample consisted of PBMCs.

The CDR3 loop is CASSLEWADYSTDTQYF. As DNA, the CDR3 is TGCGCCAGCAGCTTAGAATGGGCAGATTATAGCACAGATACGCAGTATTTT. V and J are TRBV5-1 and TRBJ2-3, with D uncertain. CDR3 length: 17 amino acids. Germline-derived CDR1 and CDR2 are SGHRS and YFSETQ. V lost 2 bases and J lost 0, with 16 bases in between.